The 26 T cell receptor beta chains reported below all come from one sample, sequenced in a study of shared clonotypes between healthy human individuals. Libraries were prepared by immunoSEQ multiplex PCR; TCRdb keeps only in-frame clonotypes and omits some of them. The data contain millions of clones, approximately 95% of them singletons. CD45RO-negative, CCR7-selected cells formed the naive CD8 fraction, which excluded terminally differentiated effector memory CD45RA+ cells. Sequencing was carried out using naive CD8+ T cells sorted from blood. All receptors come from a man aged 18 to 29 in good health.

In DNA, the CDR3 is TGTGCCAGCGGACAGGGCGATTATCAGCCCCAGCATTTT. Its protein is CASGQGDYQPQHF. The chain recombines TRBV7-9 with TRBJ1-5; 8 bases are shared with TRBD1. The V and J ends lost 8 bases and 5 bases, in that order; junction bases with no gene match: 5. This CDR3 comprises 13 residues. The germline CDR1 and CDR2 sequences are SEHNR and FQNEAQ (reference sequence).

The chain couples TRBV18 to TRBJ1-1; weak D call: TRBD1 (5 bases). This CDR3 comprises 16 residues. Germline V gene sequence: CDR1 KGHSH, CDR2 LQKENI. V was cut by 3 bases and J by 1 base, with 15 bases left in between. CDR3 loop: CASSPGTRERNTEAFF. CDR3 DNA sequence: TGTGCCAGCTCACCGGGGACCAGGGAAAGGAACACTGAAGCTTTCTTT. Together with reference TRBV18 and TRBJ1-1, the CDR3 gives the full variable domain: NAGVMQNPRHLVRRRGQEARLRCSPMKGHSHVYWYRQLPEEGLKFMVYLQKENIIDESGMPKERFSAEFPKEGPSILRIQQVVRGDSAAYFCASSPGTRERNTEAFFGQGTRLTVV.

This rearrangement joins TRBV6-5 to TRBJ2-1; 7 nucleotides agree with TRBD2. V dropped 4 bases and J dropped 6; count of bases not matched to a gene: 6. The CDR3 runs 14 residues. CDR1 MNHEY and CDR2 SVGAGI come from the germline V gene. DNA for the CDR3: TGTGCCAGCAGTTGGGAGGGCGGCTCCAATGAGCAGTTCTTC. Encoded protein: CASSWEGGSNEQFF.

Comments on this clone: Other DNA sequences in the sample encode the same CDR3. The gene calls are TRBV7-9 and TRBJ2-7; D gene unclear. Germline V gene lookup returns CDR1 SEHNR and CDR2 FQNEAQ (reference sequence). Trimming cost V 2 bases and J 4 bases, with 6 bases left between them. The CDR3 loop spans 12 amino acids. For the CDR3, the DNA is TGTGCCAGCAGCTTAACAGATTACGAGCAGTACTTC. The encoded protein is CASSLTDYEQYF.

This clone was detected once. The rearrangement joins TRBV30 to TRBJ2-7, with TRBD2 identical over 9 bases. Germline V lookup: CDR1 GTSNPN, CDR2 SVGIG (reference sequence). CDR3 length equals 13 residues. Unmatched junction bases numbered 6, after V lost 5 bases and J lost 4 bases. CDR3 in amino acids: CAWSSGIDYEQYF. CDR3 nucleotide sequence: TGTGCCTGGTCTAGCGGGATAGATTACGAGCAGTACTTC.

The chain employs TRBV5-1 and TRBJ2-7; tentatively, D is TRBD1 (5 bases). Germline V CDR1 and CDR2: SGHRS, YFSETQ. V was trimmed by 3 bases and J by 3 bases, leaving 13 bases between them. The CDR3 is 14 amino acids. The CDR3 DNA follows: TGCGCCAGCAGCTCGCCAGGGAATTACTACGAGCAGTACTTC. Its translation: CASSSPGNYYEQYF.

The genes are TRBV6-5 and TRBJ2-7; a weak D match, TRBD1 (5 bases). CDR3 size: 12 residues. The germline CDR1 and CDR2 sequences are MNHEY and SVGAGI. V was cut by 6 bases and J by 5 bases, with 11 bases left in between. This CDR3 is CASRDPRDEQYF. CDR3 nucleotides: TGTGCCAGCAGGGACCCCAGGGACGAGCAGTACTTC.

This clone was detected only once. V usage is TRBV4-1 and J usage is TRBJ2-1; 9 nucleotides agree with TRBD2. Germline V gene data show CDR1 as MGHRA and CDR2 as YSYEKL. The CDR3 is 17 amino acids. J was trimmed by 9 bases and V by 2 bases; bases with no gene match: 14. CDR3 in DNA: TGCGCCAGCAGCCAATATTTGGTGCGGGAGGGCCGGTTTGAGCAGTTCTTC. Encoded protein: CASSQYLVREGRFEQFF.

The V and J genes are TRBV4-1 and TRBJ2-1; D is unclear. This CDR3 is built from 17 residues. V lost 2 bases and J lost 6, with 20 bases in between. Looked up from germline, CDR1 is MGHRA and CDR2 is YSYEKL. The CDR3 protein is CASSQRVVAPLGNEQFF. Here the CDR3 DNA reads TGCGCCAGCAGCCAAAGAGTAGTAGCCCCCCTAGGCAATGAGCAGTTCTTC.

The CDR3 nucleotides read TGCGCCAGCAGCCAAGATTGGGGGGGAGTATACGAGCAGTACTTC. Amino acid sequence: CASSQDWGGVYEQYF. The rearrangement links TRBV4-3 to TRBJ2-7; 7 bases are a match to TRBD2. The CDR3 contains 15 residues. J lost 4 bases, V lost 0 bases, and 6 bases had no gene match. Germline V lookup: CDR1 LGHNA, CDR2 YSLEER.

The rearrangement links TRBV7-9 to TRBJ1-1; unclear D gene. Germline loops: CDR1 SEHNR, CDR2 FQNEAQ (reference sequence). The CDR3 is 15 residues long. V gave up 7 bases and J gave up 0 bases, with 15 bases separating them. The CDR3 DNA reads TGTGCCAGCATTCCTATTAGGGAAATGAACACTGAAGCTTTCTTT. Its translation is CASIPIREMNTEAFF.

The chain uses TRBV7-9 and TRBJ2-7, with TRBD1 as a possible D gene (5 bases). Germline loops: CDR1 SEHNR, CDR2 FQNEAQ (reference sequence). The CDR3 covers 12 residues. V gave up 5 bases and J gave up 6 bases, with 11 bases separating them. The CDR3 loop reads CASSDQGSEQYF. CDR3 coding DNA: TGTGCCAGCAGCGACCAGGGATCCGAGCAGTACTTC.

The chain couples TRBV14 to TRBJ2-7; the D gene is possibly TRBD1 (6 bases). Trimming pared 0 bases from V and 3 bases from J, leaving 12 bases between. There are 15 residues in the CDR3. Germline-derived CDR1 and CDR2 are SGHDN and FVKESK. CDR3 residues: CASSQDRTALYEQYF. CDR3 nucleotides: TGTGCCAGCAGCCAAGATCGGACAGCCCTCTACGAGCAGTACTTC.

The chain links TRBV6-1 to TRBJ1-1, with D tentatively TRBD1 (5 bases). This CDR3 has 16 amino acids. V was clipped by 0 bases and J by 1 base, with 12 bases between them. The germline V gene encodes CDR1 MNHNS and CDR2 SASEGT. The chain's CDR3 is CASSEAGGIRNTEAFF. In DNA form, the CDR3 reads TGTGCCAGCAGTGAAGCGGGGGGAATTCGGAACACTGAAGCTTTCTTT.

The J gene is TRBJ2-1, the V gene TRBV27; 15 bases line up with TRBD2. The CDR3 covers 16 residues. J gave up 10 bases and V 5 bases, and 9 bases lay outside the gene matches. Germline V gene sequence: CDR1 MNHEY, CDR2 SMNVEV (reference sequence). In DNA form, the CDR3 reads TGTGCCAGCAGTCCCGGACTAGCGGGGGGGCCGTGGGAGCAGTTCTTC. Amino acid sequence: CASSPGLAGGPWEQFF.

The genes are TRBV6-5 and TRBJ2-3; D ambiguous. CDR1 and CDR2 (germline): MNHEY, SVGAGI. The CDR3 sequence is 16 residues long. V lost 4 bases to trimming and J lost 0 bases, with 14 bases between them. CDR3 residues: CASSSISDSSTDTQYF. CDR3 DNA: TGTGCCAGCAGTTCCATTTCGGATTCTAGCACAGATACGCAGTATTTT.

This rearrangement joins TRBV18 to TRBJ1-4; the D is unclear. The V end lost 1 base, the J end lost 5 bases, and 11 bases lay between the germline ends. CDR1 is KGHSH and CDR2 is LQKENI in the germline V gene. The CDR3 spans 15 residues. Here the CDR3 reads CASSPQSRQNEKLFF. The CDR3 coding sequence is TGTGCCAGCTCACCACAGTCAAGACAAAATGAAAAACTGTTTTTT.

This clone has just a few counts. In the same sample, other DNA sequences code for this CDR3. V gene TRBV28 combines with J gene TRBJ2-3, with D perhaps matching TRBD1 (5 bases). CDR1 and CDR2 (germline): MDHEN, SYDVKM. CDR3 length: 13 residues. V lost 3 bases and J lost 2, with 6 bases in between. The CDR3 nucleotides are TGTGCCAGCAGTTTCAGGGCCACAGATACGCAGTATTTT. Translation gives CASSFRATDTQYF. The entire variable domain, with the rest obtained from reference TRBV28 and TRBJ2-3, is as follows: DVKVTQSSRYLVKRTGEKVFLECVQDMDHENMFWYRQDPGLGLRLIYFSYDVKMKEKGDIPEGYSVSREKKERFSLILESASTNQTSMYLCASSFRATDTQYFGPGTRLTVL.

This clone was counted a few times. J is TRBJ1-2 and V is TRBV6-5, with D unresolved. CDR3 size: 12 residues. Between the trimmed V and J ends, which lost 2 bases and 3 bases, there was a span of 4 bases. Germline CDR1 is MNHEY and CDR2 is SVGAGI. CDR3 bases: TGTGCCAGCAGTTACGACGACTATGGCTACACCTTC. This codes for CASSYDDYGYTF.

The chain links TRBV5-1 to TRBJ1-4, with D tentatively TRBD1 (6 bases). Germline V gives CDR1 SGHRS, CDR2 YFSETQ. The CDR3 runs 15 residues. V shed 4 bases and J shed 8 bases, with 18 bases lying between them. DNA for the CDR3: TGCGCCAGCAGCCTGGGACTGGGGGCTCAGGAAAAACTGTTTTTT. Protein sequence: CASSLGLGAQEKLFF.

The chain links TRBV2 to TRBJ1-1; TRBD1 matches 8 bases. This CDR3 spans 15 amino acids. V gave up 3 bases and J gave up 4 bases; unmatched junction bases: 7. CDR1 SNHLY and CDR2 FYNNEI come from the germline V gene. The CDR3 here is CASSEGQAFGTEAFF. DNA of the CDR3: TGTGCCAGCAGTGAGGGACAGGCTTTTGGCACTGAAGCTTTCTTT.

Points on this clone: Other DNA sequences in the sample encode the same CDR3. The rearrangement joins TRBV10-1 to TRBJ2-3; possible D gene TRBD2, 5 bases. This CDR3 contains 14 residues. The ends were cut back, 3 bases at V and 0 bases at J, with 7 bases in the middle. Germline CDR1 and CDR2: WNHNN and SYGVQD (reference sequence). The CDR3 region has the DNA TGCGCCAGCAGTGATGGCGGGAGCACAGATACGCAGTATTTT. Translation gives CASSDGGSTDTQYF.

The chain uses TRBV28 and TRBJ1-2; 7 bases match TRBD1. From germline, CDR1 is MDHEN and CDR2 SYDVKM. CDR3 length: 14 amino acids. J gave up 4 bases and V 6 bases, and 8 bases lay outside the gene matches. The CDR3 loop is CASRKPGQRYGYTF. In nucleotides, the CDR3 is TGTGCCAGCAGGAAACCGGGACAGCGCTATGGCTACACCTTC.

The V call is TRBV6-1, the J call TRBJ1-2, with a tentative D call TRBD1 (5 bases). Germline V gene sequence: CDR1 MNHNS, CDR2 SASEGT. CDR3 length: 15 amino acids. Trimming shortened V by 8 bases and J by 3 bases, and 19 bases separated the two germline ends. The CDR3 is CASFGPTGTDYGYTF. The CDR3 DNA sequence: TGTGCCAGCTTTGGGCCTACCGGGACCGACTATGGCTACACCTTC.

Comment on this clone: Other DNA sequences in the sample encode the same CDR3. CDR3 protein: CASSVGRVGGELFF. DNA of the CDR3: TGTGCCAGCAGCGTAGGCAGGGTTGGCGGGGAGCTGTTTTTT. The chain recombines TRBV9 with TRBJ2-2; D might be TRBD1 (5 bases). The CDR3 consists of 14 residues. Trimming removed 0 bases at V and 7 bases at J, with 10 bases between. CDR1 and CDR2 (germline): SGDLS, YYNGEE.

The chain links TRBV28 to TRBJ1-1, with D perhaps matching TRBD1 (6 bases). Trimming removed 5 bases from V and 5 bases from J, with 15 bases in between. The CDR3 runs to 14 residues. Germline-derived CDR1 and CDR2 are MDHEN and SYDVKM. The CDR3 loop is CASSLQGWLTEAFF. The CDR3 DNA reads as TGTGCCAGCAGTCTACAGGGATGGCTAACTGAAGCTTTCTTT.